Below, one TCR beta chain is given with its context. Some clones are missing from TCRdb's copy, which holds only in-frame ones; the method was immunoSEQ multiplex PCR. Here the sample spans roughly 240,000 clones, 86% being singletons. The sample belongs to a study of blood T cell repertoires in COVID-19. Study context: Acute and convalescent COVID-19 samples came from the United States, Italy and Spain. PBMCs, B-cell-depleted T cells, or T cells were the source of the cDNA or gDNA that made up the material.

Between the trimmed V and J ends, which lost 3 bases and 2 bases, there was a span of 10 bases. Germline V gives CDR1 LGHDT, CDR2 YNNKEL (reference sequence). CDR3 length: 14 residues. Donors were grouped by their self-reported clinical history. Recovered status in Cohort 3 required two negative PCRs, clearance, or symptom resolution. The rearrangement joins TRBV3-1 (or the pseudogene TRBV3-2) to TRBJ2-5; D is uncertain. Material: PBMCs or T cells enriched from blood (not recorded which). The origin of this receptor is a woman aged 50 to 60 who had recovered from COVID-19. The CDR3: CASSHRVKQETQYF. The CDR3 DNA sequence: TGTGCCAGCAGCCATCGGGTCAAACAAGAGACCCAGTACTTC.